The present T cell receptor (beta chain) was sequenced within a study of shared clonotypes between healthy human individuals. V trimming: 3 bases; J trimming: 3 bases; junction bases outside the gene matches: 2. Looked up from germline, CDR1 is MGHRA and CDR2 is YSYEKL. This CDR3 contains 15 residues. Study results and limitations: Non-shared clonotypes had lower generation probabilities than clonotypes shared by all four sorted-subset donors. Compared with memory subsets, naive subsets generally had larger estimated richness.

Each of the donors was a healthy adult who was HIV-negative and had not had a recent acute infection or vaccination. The input for sorted-subset replicate PCRs was 200 ng DNA, 30,000 or so T cell genomes. TCRdb keeps only in-frame clones here, not all; method: immunoSEQ multiplex PCR. The table shows roughly 700,000 clones, with less than 85% occurring only once. This clone was counted between two and nine times. Its target is not known. The chain is built from TRBV4-1 and TRBJ1-4, with 9 bases fitting TRBD1. Sequenced sample: memory CD4+ T cells sorted from blood. Stated subset: CD45RA-negative fraction. The source of this sequence is a woman between 25 and 40 years old in good health. The CDR3 bases are TGCGCCAGCAGCCAGGGACAGGGTGCTAATGAAAAACTGTTTTTT. Encoded protein: CASSQGQGANEKLFF.